The 13 T cell receptor beta chains below all came from one sample that was sequenced in a study of T cells in Graves' hyperthyroidism and ophthalmopathy. Regions amplified from RNA transcripts were the TCR beta CDR3 regions. The primer set for the first-round RT-PCR of the TCR CDR3 was HTBI. Using its own MiXCR run on the multiplex PCR reads, TCRdb lists one record per CDR3 protein. The sample lists 460,000 or so distinct CDR3 sequences, roughly an eighth occurring once. Sequenced sample: blood. These receptor sequences come from a young woman with Graves' hyperthyroidism.

Many counts were recorded for this clonotype. The chain uses TRBV12-3 or TRBV12-4 and TRBJ1-4; no definite D call. This CDR3 has 13 amino acids. V was clipped by 6 bases and J by 4 bases, with 9 bases between them. The CDR3 region is CASRFHGNEKLFF. Written as DNA, the CDR3 is TGTGCCAGCAGATTCCACGGTAATGAAAAACTGTTTTTT.

In this sample, this clonotype turned up a few times. V gene TRBV24-1 combines with J gene TRBJ2-1; 7 positions match TRBD1. The CDR3 is 14 amino acids. CDR1 and CDR2 (germline): KGHDR, SFDVKD. V lost 10 bases to trimming and J lost 4 bases; unmatched junction nucleotides: 9. The CDR3 DNA reads TGTGCCACAAAATCCGGGACAGCTTACAATGAGCAGTTCTTC. Translating it yields CATKSGTAYNEQFF.

The rearrangement links TRBV30 to TRBJ1-1; 7 positions match TRBD1. With V trimmed by 3 bases and J by 1 base, 2 bases remained unmatched. Germline V CDR1 and CDR2: GTSNPN, SVGIG (reference sequence). CDR3 length: 13 amino acids. Written as DNA, the CDR3 is TGTGCCTGGAGGTGGACAGGGAACACTGAAGCTTTCTTT. This sequence encodes CAWRWTGNTEAFF.

Many counts were recorded for this clonotype. The chain links TRBV11-3 to TRBJ1-1; D gene unclear. The CDR3 is 14 amino acids. Trimming shortened V by 7 bases and J by 4 bases, and 16 bases separated the two germline ends. Germline assignment: CDR1 SGHNT and CDR2 YENEEA. The CDR3 here is CASTPRGAGTEAFF. The CDR3 bases are TGTGCCAGCACTCCCAGAGGTGCCGGCACTGAAGCTTTCTTT.

The chain uses TRBV7-3 and TRBJ2-7; 8 nucleotides align to TRBD1. The V and J ends lost 5 bases and 5 bases, in that order; junction bases with no gene match: 14. The CDR3 is made up of 16 amino acids. CDR1 is SGHTA and CDR2 is FQGTGA in the germline V gene. CDR3 sequence: CASSPLRRQGIHEQYF. CDR3 nucleotides: TGTGCCAGCAGCCCACTAAGGCGACAGGGGATACACGAGCAGTACTTC.

The V call is TRBV30, the J call TRBJ1-1; 7 nucleotides align to TRBD1. The germline CDR1 and CDR2 sequences are GTSNPN and SVGIG (reference sequence). The CDR3 extends over 13 amino acids. The trim removed 0 bases at V and 6 bases at J, leaving 4 bases unmatched. Here the CDR3 DNA reads TGTGCCTGGAGTGTCCAGGGGGTTGCTGAAGCTTTCTTT. Protein sequence: CAWSVQGVAEAFF.

In this sample, this clonotype turned up many times. The gene calls are TRBV11-2 and TRBJ1-2; no reliable D call. CDR3 length: 16 amino acids. Germline values: CDR1 SGHAT, CDR2 FQNNGV. V dropped 2 bases and J dropped 4 bases, with 17 bases sitting between them. Here the CDR3 reads CASSLPVEGYGYGYTF. In DNA, the CDR3 is TGTGCCAGCAGCTTACCCGTAGAAGGGTATGGCTATGGCTACACCTTC.

This clonotype has at least ten counts. The chain combines TRBV28 with TRBJ2-1, with D possibly TRBD2 on 6 matching bases. In germline, CDR1 is MDHEN, CDR2 SYDVKM. This CDR3 region has 17 residues. Trimming cost V 5 bases and J 5 bases, with 22 bases left between them. The CDR3 sequence: CASSEWVGLASDNEQFF. The DNA of the CDR3 is TGTGCCAGCAGTGAGTGGGTGGGCCTAGCGAGCGACAATGAGCAGTTCTTC.

This clonotype was counted at least ten times. The chain links TRBV12-3 or TRBV12-4 to TRBJ1-3; D not certain. This CDR3 is built from 15 residues. The V end was cut by 0 bases, the J end by 2 bases, with 8 bases between. Written as DNA, the CDR3 is TGTGCCAGCAGTTTAGCGCTTTCAGCTGGAAACACCATATATTTT. Translating it yields CASSLALSAGNTIYF.

With respect to this clonotype: This may be a read error, as it is one base from a much larger clone. This chain connects TRBV28 to TRBJ2-7; a possible D gene is TRBD2 (6 bases). Germline CDR1 reads MDHEN; CDR2 reads SYDVKM. V dropped 2 bases and J dropped 0 bases, with 11 bases sitting between them. This CDR3 has 15 amino acids. In DNA, the CDR3 is TGTGCCAGCAGTTTACCGGAGGGCAGCTCCTACGAGCAGTACTTC. Protein: CASSLPEGSSYEQYF.

This clonotype was counted many times. The chain links TRBV7-9 to TRBJ2-5, with D maybe TRBD2 (6 bases). Germline CDR1 reads SEHNR; CDR2 reads FQNEAQ (reference sequence). V lost 6 bases, J lost 2 bases, and 19 bases lay in between. The CDR3 covers 16 residues. Here the CDR3 DNA reads TGTGCCAGCAGGGAGGGCCGACAAACGGGACAAGAGACCCAGTACTTC. Its protein is CASREGRQTGQETQYF.

The sample holds a few counts of this clonotype. V gene TRBV20-1 combines with J gene TRBJ1-1; a possible D gene is TRBD1 (5 bases). The germline V gene has CDR1 DFQATT and CDR2 SNEGSKA (reference sequence). The CDR3 contains 12 residues. Trimming removed 0 bases at V and 5 bases at J, with 7 bases between. The CDR3 DNA reads TGCAGTGCTAGAGAAGAGGGGACTGAAGCTTTCTTT. Encoded protein: CSAREEGTEAFF.

Ten or more counts support this clonotype. The rearrangement uses TRBV7-6 and TRBJ2-1; no clear D gene. This CDR3 contains 14 residues. Germline V lookup: CDR1 SGHVS, CDR2 FNYEAQ. V lost 1 base, J lost 4 bases, and 8 bases lay in between. CDR3 DNA sequence: TGTGCCAGCAGCTTAGGGTCTGAGTACAATGAGCAGTTCTTC. Translating gives CASSLGSEYNEQFF.